This TCR beta chain was identified during a study of early stage breast cancer tumors (dated by TCRdb to 2017 to 2019). A note on the overall study: Of the approximately 15 invasive breast tumors, eleven to twelve were found to be estrogen receptor-positive, progesterone receptor-positive and HER2-negative. About 70% of the 12 ER+/PR+/HER2- tumors were invasive ductal carcinomas, while the other four were invasive lobular carcinomas. On average, each sample had 9 to 10-fold read coverage. A total of 2,651,842 templates, representing 1,097,674 unique clonotypes, were detected across all samples. General findings and caveats noted by the study authors: Chain pairing and functional markers such as CD4, CD8 and FOXP3 were missed by bulk genomic DNA sequencing of unsorted cells. Tumors showed roughly 2.5-fold higher T cell density and higher clonality than adjacent normal breast tissue. Repertoires from blood and normal breast were more alike than repertoires from blood and tumor, and in about 90% of the 16 patients, comparing each tissue with blood separated tumor from normal. Because the cohort was small, a breakdown by tumor subtype could not be done. Enriched TCRB sequences shared across patients were found to be mostly commonly generated sequences that were unlikely to play an important role in the tumor microenvironment.

Details on this clone: The clone's antigen remains unknown. No qualities accompany the bases; no much larger clone lies one base away.

Deletion took 0 bases off V and 5 bases off J, with a span of 20 bases between the germline ends. CDR1 GTSNPN and CDR2 SVGIG are derived from the germline V gene (reference sequence). The CDR3 runs 16 residues from the cysteine to the phenylalanine. The kept DNA is CDR3 alone, 48 bases in frame from the first base. The study profiled bulk TCR beta-chain repertoires in matched peripheral blood, tumor and adjacent normal breast tissue taken from some 17 patients with early-stage breast cancer. Before surgery, roughly 4.5-10 mL of whole blood was collected into EDTA tubes and then processed within 2 hours. Ficoll-Paque centrifugation in SepMate-50 tubes was used to isolate peripheral blood mononuclear cells. PBMCs were cryopreserved in approximately 90% FBS with approximately 10% DMSO in aliquots of about 1.7 to 4 million cells and stored in liquid nitrogen. The Qiagen AllPrep DNA/RNA Mini kit was used for genomic DNA extraction.

Two independent genomic DNA replicates were amplified for each sample, with 0.5 ug used for blood and about 1.5 ug for tumor or normal breast. Following the manufacturer's instructions, the ImmunoSeq Intro kit was used to carry out TCRB sequencing on genomic DNA. For absolute quantification, the roughly 34-cycle multiplex PCR included proprietary primers along with spike-in control sequences. Single-end 150-bp reads were used to sequence an 87-bp fragment spanning the CDR3 plus the flanking V and J genes. Each lane of an Illumina MiSeq using version 3.0 chemistry carried seven multiplexed samples, with two replicates per sample. As for how the authors treated the data: Raw data were processed with the vendor's proprietary pipeline, and both replicates were merged into a single result per sample. Productive rearrangements sharing the V-gene family, CDR3 amino acid sequence and J-gene segment were defined as clonotypes. To compute clonality, the normalized Shannon entropy (Pielou evenness) of TCRB abundances was subtracted from 1. To estimate T cell density, the total number of templates was divided by the number of input cells, which was inferred from the amount of DNA input. Recon was used with default parameters to estimate total repertoire diversity and clonality. A clonotype counted as tumor-enriched if its abundance in tumor exceeded 0.1% and was at least 32-fold higher than its abundance in normal breast. TCRdb mirrors the immuneACCESS table, restricted to in-frame sequences. Some clones are absent from its copies; in checked studies, under half trace to an unresolved V gene, and the reason for the others is unknown. V, J and clone size are those of that table, while D and trimming were read from the DNA. This sample lists tens of thousands of clones; roughly four fifths were detected once. The top ten clones comprise 4.5% to 5% of the sample.

Sequencing used blood. The V gene is TRBV30 and the J gene is TRBJ2-7, with the D assignment possibly TRBD1 or TRBD2, given 6 matching bases for each. The receptor was derived from a person aged 40 to 49 with breast cancer. CDR3 reads: CAWSVPGLRGADEQYF. The nucleotides read TGTGCCTGGAGTGTTCCGGGACTTAGGGGGGCCGACGAGCAGTACTTC. Supplemented by the reference TRBV30 and TRBJ2-7 proteins around the CDR3, the complete variable domain is SQTIHQWPATLVQPVGSPLSLECTVEGTSNPNLYWYRQAAGRGLQLLFYSVGIGQISSEVPQNLSASRPQDRQFILSSKKLLLSDSGFYLCAWSVPGLRGADEQYFGPGTRLTVT.